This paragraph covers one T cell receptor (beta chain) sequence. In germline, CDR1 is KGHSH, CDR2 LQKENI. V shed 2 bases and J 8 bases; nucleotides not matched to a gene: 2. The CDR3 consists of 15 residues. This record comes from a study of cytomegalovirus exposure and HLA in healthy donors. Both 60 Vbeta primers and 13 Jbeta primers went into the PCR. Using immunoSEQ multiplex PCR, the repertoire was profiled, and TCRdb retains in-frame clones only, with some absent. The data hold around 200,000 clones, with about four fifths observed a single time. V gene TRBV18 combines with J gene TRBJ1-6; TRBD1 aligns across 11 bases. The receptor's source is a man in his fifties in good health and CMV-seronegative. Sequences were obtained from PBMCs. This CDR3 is CASSPGTGGYSPLHF. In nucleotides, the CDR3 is TGTGCCAGCTCACCAGGGACAGGGGGTTATTCACCCCTCCACTTT.